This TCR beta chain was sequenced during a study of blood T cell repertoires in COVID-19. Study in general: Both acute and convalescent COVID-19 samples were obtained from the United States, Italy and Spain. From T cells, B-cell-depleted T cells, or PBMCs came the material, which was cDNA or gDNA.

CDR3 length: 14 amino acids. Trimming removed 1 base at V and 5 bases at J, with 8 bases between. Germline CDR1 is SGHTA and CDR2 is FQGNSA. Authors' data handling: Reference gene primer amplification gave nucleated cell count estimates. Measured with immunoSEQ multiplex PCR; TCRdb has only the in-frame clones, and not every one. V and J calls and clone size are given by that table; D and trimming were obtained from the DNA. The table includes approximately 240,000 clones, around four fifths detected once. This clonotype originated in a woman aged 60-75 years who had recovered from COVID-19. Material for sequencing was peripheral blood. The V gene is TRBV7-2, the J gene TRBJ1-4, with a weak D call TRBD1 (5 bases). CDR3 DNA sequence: TGTGCCAGCAGCTTAGAAAGGGGCAATGAAAAACTGTTTTTT. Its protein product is CASSLERGNEKLFF.